Shown below are 9 T cell receptor beta chains from a single sample sequenced in a study of response to subunit inactivated influenza vaccine. TCRdb fed the RT-PCR reads into MiXCR, producing one record per CDR3 protein. The sample contains 400,000 to 550,000 distinct CDR3 sequences, 25% of which appear only once. The specimen was CD4+ T cells sorted from PBMCs, collected roughly 5 days after vaccination. The source is a man aged 45-60 years who received an inactivated influenza vaccine.

This clonotype was recorded many times. The chain carries TRBV3-1 and TRBJ2-7, with TRBD1 identical over 9 bases. From germline, CDR1 is LGHDT and CDR2 YNNKEL (reference sequence). Trimming took 4 bases from V and 2 from J; bases not matched to a gene: 6. This CDR3 is 15 amino acids long. The CDR3 nucleotides are TGTGCCAGCAGCCTATCGGGACAGGGCACCTACGAGCAGTACTTC. It translates to CASSLSGQGTYEQYF.

CDR3 in amino acids: CASSSGPKDEQFF. CDR3 in DNA: TGCGCCAGCAGCTCCGGACCAAAGGATGAGCAGTTCTTC. The rearrangement uses TRBV5-1 and TRBJ2-1; D gene uncertain. This CDR3 region has 13 residues. Germline CDR1 reads SGHRS; CDR2 reads YFSETQ. Between the trimmed V and J ends, which lost 3 bases and 8 bases, there was a span of 12 bases. Full variable domain (remainder filled in from reference TRBV5-1 and TRBJ2-1): KAGVTQTPRYLIKTRGQQVTLSCSPISGHRSVSWYQQTPGQGLQFLFEYFSETQRNKGNFPGRFSGRQFSNSRSEMNVSTLELGDSALYLCASSSGPKDEQFFGPGTRLTVL.

This clonotype was counted between two and nine times. V and J are TRBV5-1 and TRBJ1-6; 7 positions agree with TRBD1. The CDR3 is 14 amino acids. With V trimmed by 4 bases and J by 10 bases, 8 bases remained unmatched. CDR1 and CDR2 from the germline V gene are SGHRS and YFSETQ. CDR3 amino acids: CASSDGQASSPLHF. The DNA of the CDR3 is TGCGCCAGCAGCGACGGACAGGCATCGTCACCCCTCCACTTT.

The chain has TRBV12-3 or TRBV12-4 and TRBJ1-5; D not certain. The V end lost 7 bases, the J end lost 4 bases, and 8 bases lay between the germline ends. This CDR3 is built from 12 residues. CDR3 in amino acids: CASTGVNQPQHF. The CDR3 nucleotides are TGTGCCAGCACTGGGGTGAATCAGCCCCAGCATTTT.

This chain connects TRBV10-3 to TRBJ1-1, with 7 bases matching TRBD1. The length of the CDR3 is 14 residues. The germline gives CDR1 ENHRY, CDR2 SYGVKD. The ends lost 6 bases at V and 1 base at J; junction bases unmatched: 5. DNA of the CDR3: TGTGCCATCAGAGACAGGGTAGGGAACACTGAAGCTTTCTTT. Protein: CAIRDRVGNTEAFF.

For this clonotype: The junction differs from germline at one of its ends, possibly a read error. The chain carries TRBV20-1 and TRBJ1-2, with no clear D. The CDR3 length is 12 residues. Germline CDR1 DFQATT, CDR2 SNEGSKA (reference sequence). The CDR3: CSARVGTMAIAF. The CDR3, as DNA: TGCAGTGCTAGAGTTGGAACTATGGCTATCGCCTTC.

This clonotype turned up a few times. The chain is built from TRBV5-6 and TRBJ2-5; D ambiguous. CDR1 is SGHDT, CDR2 YYEEEE, per germline. This CDR3 has 12 amino acids. Trimming removed 4 bases at V and 8 bases at J, with 12 bases between. CDR3 sequence reads: CASSRSHETQYF. CDR3 DNA: TGTGCCAGCAGCCGCTCCCACGAAACCCAGTACTTC.

The CDR3 spells CAWSRQSYEQYF. CDR3 DNA: TGTGCCTGGAGTAGACAGTCCTACGAGCAGTACTTC. The J gene is TRBJ2-7, the V gene TRBV30; TRBD1 might be the D (5 bases). The CDR3 consists of 12 residues. From germline, CDR1 is GTSNPN and CDR2 SVGIG (reference sequence). V shed 2 bases and J shed 1 base, with 6 bases lying between them.

The sample holds one count of this clonotype. The rearrangement uses TRBV18 and TRBJ1-4, with no clear D. The CDR3 totals 14 residues. V was clipped by 4 bases and J by 0 bases, with 6 bases between them. The germline CDR1 and CDR2 sequences are KGHSH and LQKENI. This chain's CDR3 is CASSHSATNEKLFF. The DNA for the CDR3 is TGTGCCAGCTCACACTCAGCAACTAATGAAAAACTGTTTTTT. The whole variable domain, filled in from reference TRBV18 and TRBJ1-4, reads NAGVMQNPRHLVRRRGQEARLRCSPMKGHSHVYWYRQLPEEGLKFMVYLQKENIIDESGMPKERFSAEFPKEGPSILRIQQVVRGDSAAYFCASSHSATNEKLFFGSGTQLSVL.